What follows are 19 T cell receptor beta chains derived from one specimen sequenced in a study of T cell responses to AZD1222 COVID-19 vaccine. Clones were read by immunoSEQ multiplex PCR, and TCRdb kept only the in-frame ones, dropping some. The sample holds more than 90,000 clones, over 75% seen once. Here the sequenced sample was peripheral blood, taken on day 0 of AZD1222 vaccination. The receptor source for this set is an adult in good health.

This chain links TRBV19 with TRBJ2-7; 8 nucleotides line up with TRBD2. The CDR3 extends over 15 amino acids. Germline V gives CDR1 LNHDA, CDR2 SQIVND (reference sequence). With V trimmed by 2 bases and J by 4 bases, 7 bases remained unmatched. Written as DNA, the CDR3 is TGTGCCAGTAGTATAAGGGCCGCTAGCGGGTACGAGCAGTACTTC. Translated, it gives CASSIRAASGYEQYF.

This clone was counted a single time. This chain links TRBV5-4 with TRBJ2-7, with 7 bases identical to TRBD1. CDR1 is SGHNT, CDR2 YYREEE, per germline (reference sequence). With V trimmed by 2 bases and J by 3 bases, 17 bases remained unmatched. The CDR3 consists of 18 residues. CDR3 coding DNA: TGTGCCAGCAGCTTTTCTCTTTTGGTGGCAGGGGGACGCTACGAGCAGTACTTC. It codes for CASSFSLLVAGGRYEQYF.

This CDR3 reads CASSGDLFHEQFF. Here the CDR3 DNA reads TGTGCCAGCAGCGGCGACTTGTTCCATGAGCAGTTCTTC. The chain combines TRBV9 with TRBJ2-1, with D unresolved. The CDR3 is 13 residues long. The V end was cut by 3 bases, the J end by 8 bases, with 12 bases between. Germline loops: CDR1 SGDLS, CDR2 YYNGEE.

The chain carries TRBV7-9 and TRBJ1-2, with D maybe TRBD1 (6 bases). Per the germline V gene, CDR1 is SEHNR and CDR2 is FQNEAQ (reference sequence). V was clipped by 0 bases and J by 5 bases, with 16 bases between them. The CDR3 sequence is 16 residues long. Here the CDR3 reads CASSLAGSGQNYGYTF. The CDR3 nucleotides read TGTGCCAGCAGCTTAGCCGGTAGTGGACAGAATTATGGCTACACCTTC. The whole variable domain, filled in from reference TRBV7-9 and TRBJ1-2, reads DTGVSQNPRHKITKRGQNVTFRCDPISEHNRLYWYRQTLGQGPEFLTYFQNEAQLEKSRLLSDRFSAERPKGSFSTLEIQRTEQGDSAMYLCASSLAGSGQNYGYTFGSGTRLTVV.

The chain recombines TRBV5-1 with TRBJ1-4; a weak D match, TRBD1 (5 bases). Looked up from germline, CDR1 is SGHRS and CDR2 is YFSETQ. Trimming took 4 bases from V and 4 from J, leaving 11 bases between them. This CDR3 contains 14 residues. The CDR3, as DNA: TGCGCCAGCAGCCCGAGGGGTGGTAATGAAAAACTGTTTTTT. Translated: CASSPRGGNEKLFF.

This clone was counted a single time. J is TRBJ1-1 and V is TRBV24-1; D ambiguous. Trimming left V 8 bases short and J 1 base short, with 10 bases between. The CDR3 covers 13 residues. Germline values: CDR1 KGHDR, CDR2 SFDVKD. CDR3 amino acids: CATNWRRNTEAFF. Here the CDR3 DNA reads TGTGCCACCAATTGGCGGAGGAACACTGAAGCTTTCTTT.

The genes are TRBV28 and TRBJ2-1; D is possibly TRBD1 (7 bases). Germline V gene data show CDR1 as MDHEN and CDR2 as SYDVKM. The CDR3 has 15 amino acids. V was shortened by 6 bases and J by 4 bases, with 16 bases between the two germline ends. CDR3 sequence (DNA): TGTGCCAGCAGATCCGCGGGACAGTATTACAATGAGCAGTTCTTC. It encodes CASRSAGQYYNEQFF.

This chain links TRBV18 with TRBJ2-7; D is perhaps TRBD1 (5 bases). Germline CDR1 KGHSH, CDR2 LQKENI. CDR3 size: 13 residues. V gave up 5 bases and J gave up 3 bases, with 11 bases separating them. In DNA form, the CDR3 reads TGTGCCAGCTCAACATCGGACATCTACGAGCAGTACTTC. This sequence encodes CASSTSDIYEQYF.

The V call is TRBV3-1 (or the pseudogene TRBV3-2), the J call TRBJ1-5, with 8 bases aligning to TRBD1. The junction had 3 bases not matched to a gene; V was cut back by 2 bases and J by 6 bases. This CDR3 has 14 residues. Germline V gene sequence: CDR1 LGHDT, CDR2 YNNKEL (reference sequence). This CDR3 reads CASSQCRGRQPQHF. CDR3 nucleotides: TGTGCCAGCAGCCAATGCAGGGGGCGTCAGCCCCAGCATTTT.

Comment on this clone: This CDR3 is also generated by other DNA sequences in the sample. The V gene is TRBV20-1, the J gene TRBJ1-1; TRBD1 might be the D (5 bases). The CDR3 contains 12 residues. V was trimmed by 3 bases and J by 5 bases, leaving 10 bases between them. CDR1 DFQATT and CDR2 SNEGSKA come from the germline V gene (reference sequence). The CDR3 nucleotides are TGCAGTGCTAGTGGCGGGGGGACTGAAGCTTTCTTT. Encoded protein: CSASGGGTEAFF.

The gene calls are TRBV18 and TRBJ2-5, with 12 nucleotides matching TRBD1. V trimming: 4 bases; J trimming: 5 bases; junction bases outside the gene matches: 5. Germline CDR1 KGHSH, CDR2 LQKENI. This CDR3 has 15 amino acids. The CDR3 region has the DNA TGTGCCAGCTCACAGGGACAGGGGGCTCGGGAGACCCAGTACTTC. Its translation: CASSQGQGARETQYF.

The chain is built from TRBV4-1 and TRBJ2-7; D not resolved. The V gene lost 5 bases and the J gene lost 5 bases, with 13 bases spanning the gap. CDR1 is MGHRA and CDR2 is YSYEKL in the germline V gene. The CDR3 is 13 amino acids. The CDR3 region has the DNA TGCGCCAGCAGCTTTGACACCCGGAACGAGCAGTACTTC. This translates into CASSFDTRNEQYF.

This clone was seen only a few times. The chain employs TRBV3-1 (or the pseudogene TRBV3-2) and TRBJ1-3; TRBD1 might be the D (5 bases). The CDR3 contains 16 residues. V lost 0 bases and J lost 4, with 13 bases in between. Germline loops: CDR1 LGHDT, CDR2 YNNKEL (reference sequence). The CDR3 DNA reads as TGTGCCAGCAGCCAAGACGGGGGGGACGCAGGAAACACCATATATTTT. Amino acids: CASSQDGGDAGNTIYF.

The rearrangement joins TRBV19 to TRBJ1-5; the D gene is possibly TRBD1 (5 bases). The germline gives CDR1 LNHDA, CDR2 SQIVND (reference sequence). The CDR3 extends over 15 amino acids. V was pared by 6 bases and J by 2 bases, with 14 bases between. CDR3 protein: CASRWTPQGNQPQHF. The CDR3 DNA is TGTGCCAGTAGGTGGACACCTCAGGGCAATCAGCCCCAGCATTTT.

The V and J genes are TRBV12-3 or TRBV12-4 and TRBJ1-2, with D possibly TRBD1 on 6 matching bases. The CDR3 consists of 11 residues. V was clipped by 5 bases and J by 5 bases, with 6 bases between them. CDR3 amino acids: CASSTGYGYTF. The CDR3, as DNA: TGTGCCAGCAGTACAGGGTATGGCTACACCTTC.

The chain couples TRBV5-5 to TRBJ2-7; D is unclear. CDR1 is SGHKS and CDR2 is YYEKEE in the germline V gene (reference sequence). This CDR3 region has 14 residues. The V gene lost 2 bases and the J gene lost 5 bases, with 14 bases spanning the gap. The CDR3 DNA follows: TGTGCCAGCAGCTTTGACATTCCCCTAGACGAGCAGTACTTC. Translated: CASSFDIPLDEQYF.

This sequence joins TRBV27 and TRBJ2-7; 10 nucleotides agree with TRBD1. This CDR3 spans 16 amino acids. Germline CDR1 MNHEY, CDR2 SMNVEV (reference sequence). J gave up 3 bases and V 3 bases, and 8 bases lay outside the gene matches. CDR3 amino acids: CASSLRMGQGNYEQYF. In DNA form, the CDR3 reads TGTGCCAGCAGTTTGAGAATGGGACAGGGGAACTACGAGCAGTACTTC.

The rearrangement uses TRBV5-1 and TRBJ1-1; D unclear. The CDR3 spans 11 residues. The V end lost 0 bases, the J end lost 8 bases, and 5 bases lay between the germline ends. Germline CDR1 SGHRS, CDR2 YFSETQ. CDR3 DNA sequence: TGCGCCAGCAGCTTGGAAGGGGAAGCTTTCTTT. Protein sequence: CASSLEGEAFF.

The chain is built from TRBV5-4 and TRBJ2-6; D is undetermined. The germline V and J ends were trimmed by 4 bases and 0 bases, with 17 bases remaining between them. Germline V gives CDR1 SGHNT, CDR2 YYREEE (reference sequence). The CDR3 has 18 residues. Written as DNA, the CDR3 is TGTGCCAGCAGCCCCCCTCCGGGCACTCTCTCTGGGGCCAACGTCCTGACTTTC. Translating gives CASSPPPGTLSGANVLTF.